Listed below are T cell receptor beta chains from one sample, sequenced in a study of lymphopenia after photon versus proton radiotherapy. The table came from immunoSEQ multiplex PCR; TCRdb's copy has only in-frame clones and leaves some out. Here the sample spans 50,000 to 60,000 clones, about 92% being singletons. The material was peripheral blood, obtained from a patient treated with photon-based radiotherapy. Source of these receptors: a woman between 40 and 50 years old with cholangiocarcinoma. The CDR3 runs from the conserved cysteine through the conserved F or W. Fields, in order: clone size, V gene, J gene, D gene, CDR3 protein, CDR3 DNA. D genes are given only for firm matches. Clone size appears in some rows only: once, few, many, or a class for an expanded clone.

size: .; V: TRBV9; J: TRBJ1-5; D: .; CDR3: CASSVEGGQQPQHF; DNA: TGTGCCAGCAGCGTAGAAGGTGGTCAGCAGCCCCAGCATTTT
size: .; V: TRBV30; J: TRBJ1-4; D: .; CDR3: CAWSASGANEKLFF; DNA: TGTGCCTGGAGTGCATCCGGGGCTAATGAAAAACTGTTTTTT
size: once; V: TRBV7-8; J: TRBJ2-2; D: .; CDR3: CASSQPGEFAGELFF; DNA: TGTGCCAGCAGCCAACCGGGGGAGTTTGCCGGGGAGCTGTTTTTT
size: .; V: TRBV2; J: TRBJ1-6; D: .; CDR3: CASSELQQGTSPLHF; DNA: TGTGCCAGCAGTGAATTACAGCAGGGGACTTCACCCCTCCACTTT
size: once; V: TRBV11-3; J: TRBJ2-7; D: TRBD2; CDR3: CASSSGLAGYEQYF; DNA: TGTGCCAGCAGCTCCGGACTAGCGGGGTACGAGCAGTACTTC
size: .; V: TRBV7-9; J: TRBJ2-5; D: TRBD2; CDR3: CASSLRLAAQETQYF; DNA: TGTGCCAGCAGCTTACGGCTAGCGGCCCAAGAGACCCAGTACTTC
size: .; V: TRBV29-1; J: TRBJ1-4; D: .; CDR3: CSARGAPTNEKLFF; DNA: TGCAGCGCCAGAGGGGCGCCTACTAATGAAAAACTGTTTTTT
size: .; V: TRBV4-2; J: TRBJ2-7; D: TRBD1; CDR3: CASSQEEARGLYEQYF; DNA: TGTGCCAGCAGCCAAGAGGAGGCCAGGGGGCTATACGAGCAGTACTTC
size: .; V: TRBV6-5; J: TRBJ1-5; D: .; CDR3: CASSQTGSHNQPQHF; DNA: TGTGCCAGCAGTCAGACCGGTAGTCACAATCAGCCCCAGCATTTT
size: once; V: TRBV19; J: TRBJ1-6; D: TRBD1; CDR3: CASSIGDRYSPLHF; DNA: TGTGCCAGTAGTATAGGGGACAGATATTCACCCCTCCACTTT
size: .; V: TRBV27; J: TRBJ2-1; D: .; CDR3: CASRAPGSSSYNEQFF; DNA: TGTGCCAGCAGGGCTCCGGGGTCTAGCTCCTACAATGAGCAGTTCTTC
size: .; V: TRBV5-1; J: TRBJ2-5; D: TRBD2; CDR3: CASSLETLAGVLETQYF; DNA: TGCGCCAGCAGCTTGGAAACACTAGCGGGAGTCCTGGAGACCCAGTACTTC
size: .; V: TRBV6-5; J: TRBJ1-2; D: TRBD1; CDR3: CASRGTQGGGYTF; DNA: TGTGCCAGCAGAGGAACACAGGGGGGTGGCTACACCTTC
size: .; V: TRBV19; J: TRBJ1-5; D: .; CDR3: CASSQTHYNQPQHF; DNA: TGTGCCAGTAGTCAGACCCACTATAATCAGCCCCAGCATTTT
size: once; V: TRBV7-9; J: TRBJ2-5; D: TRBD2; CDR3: CASSSWAGVPQETQYF; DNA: TGTGCCAGCAGCTCGTGGGCGGGGGTCCCTCAGGAGACCCAGTACTTC
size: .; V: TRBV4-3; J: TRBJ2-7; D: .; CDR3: CASSQGSGYSYEQYF; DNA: TGCGCCAGCAGCCAAGGGAGCGGGTACTCCTACGAGCAGTACTTC
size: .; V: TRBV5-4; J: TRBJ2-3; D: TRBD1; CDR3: CASQPQGADTQYF; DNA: TGTGCCAGCCAACCCCAGGGGGCAGATACGCAGTATTTT
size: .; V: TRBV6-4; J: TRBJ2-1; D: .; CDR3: CASSDTNRGLYNEQFF; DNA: TGTGCCAGCAGTGACACCAACCGAGGCCTATACAATGAGCAGTTCTTC
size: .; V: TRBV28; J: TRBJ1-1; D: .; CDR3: CASSLDGNTEAFF; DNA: TGTGCCAGCAGTTTAGACGGGAACACTGAAGCTTTCTTT
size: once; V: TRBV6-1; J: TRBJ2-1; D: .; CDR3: CASSAQSPDPVNEQFF; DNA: TGTGCCAGCAGTGCACAGTCCCCTGACCCGGTCAATGAGCAGTTCTTC
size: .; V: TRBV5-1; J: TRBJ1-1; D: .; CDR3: CASSLYLGTNTEAFF; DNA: TGCGCCAGCAGCTTATATCTGGGGACGAACACTGAAGCTTTCTTT
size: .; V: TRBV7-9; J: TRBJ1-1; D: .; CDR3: CASSLGGQGYTEAFF; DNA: TGTGCCAGCAGCTTAGGGGGTCAGGGTTACACTGAAGCTTTCTTT
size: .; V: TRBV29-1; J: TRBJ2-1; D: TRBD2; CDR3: CSGVGGRGYNEQFF; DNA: TGCAGCGGGGTAGGCGGGAGGGGATACAATGAGCAGTTCTTC
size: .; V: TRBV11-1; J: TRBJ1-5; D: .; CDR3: CASSLHSNQPQHF; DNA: TGTGCCAGCAGCTTGCATAGCAATCAGCCCCAGCATTTT
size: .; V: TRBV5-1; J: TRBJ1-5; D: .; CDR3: CASSLGDGDQPQHF; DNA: TGCGCCAGCAGCTTGGGGGACGGAGATCAGCCCCAGCATTTT
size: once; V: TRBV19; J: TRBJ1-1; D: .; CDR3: CASKGRSNTEAFF; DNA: TGTGCCAGTAAGGGCAGATCGAACACTGAAGCTTTCTTT
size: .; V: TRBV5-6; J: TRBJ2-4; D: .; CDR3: CASSLEAGAIAKNIQYF; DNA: TGTGCCAGCAGCTTGGAGGCAGGGGCTATAGCCAAAAACATTCAGTACTTC
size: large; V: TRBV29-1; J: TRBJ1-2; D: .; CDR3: CSVHKESNYGYTF; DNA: TGCAGCGTTCACAAGGAATCTAACTATGGCTACACCTTC
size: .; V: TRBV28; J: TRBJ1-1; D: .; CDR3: CASTLGNTEAFF; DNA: TGTGCCAGCACCTTGGGGAACACTGAAGCTTTCTTT
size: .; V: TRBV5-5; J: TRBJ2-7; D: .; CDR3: CASSLGRLGEQYF; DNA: TGTGCCAGCAGCTTGGGGAGGCTCGGCGAGCAGTACTTC
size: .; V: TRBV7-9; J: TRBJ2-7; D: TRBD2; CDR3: CASSFGTSGNEQYF; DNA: TGTGCCAGCAGCTTTGGGACTAGCGGTAACGAGCAGTACTTC
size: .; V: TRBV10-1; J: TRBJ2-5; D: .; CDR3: CASSELPVGETQYF; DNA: TGCGCCAGCAGTGAGCTCCCAGTTGGAGAGACCCAGTACTTC
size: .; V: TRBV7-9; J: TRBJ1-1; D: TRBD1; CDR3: CASRAQGARAEAFF; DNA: TGTGCCAGCAGAGCGCAGGGGGCGAGGGCTGAAGCTTTCTTT
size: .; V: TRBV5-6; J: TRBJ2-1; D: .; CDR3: CASSSTGNRNNEQFF; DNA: TGTGCCAGCAGCTCCACAGGGAATCGAAACAATGAGCAGTTCTTC
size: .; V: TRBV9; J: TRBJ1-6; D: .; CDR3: CASSVAGSPLHF; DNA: TGTGCCAGCAGCGTAGCTGGTTCACCCCTCCACTTT
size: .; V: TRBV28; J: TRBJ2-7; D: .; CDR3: CASGRYGEQYF; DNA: TGTGCCAGCGGGAGATACGGCGAGCAGTACTTC
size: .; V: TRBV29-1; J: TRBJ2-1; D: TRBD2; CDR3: CSVDSGRGTEQFF; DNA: TGCAGCGTTGATAGCGGGAGGGGTACCGAGCAGTTCTTC
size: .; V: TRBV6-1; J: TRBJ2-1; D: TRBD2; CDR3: CASSDGREVNEQFF; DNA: TGTGCCAGCAGTGATGGGCGGGAGGTAAATGAGCAGTTCTTC
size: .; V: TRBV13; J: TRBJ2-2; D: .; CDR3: CASSLGTPGELFF; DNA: TGTGCCAGCAGCTTAGGGACGCCCGGGGAGCTGTTTTTT
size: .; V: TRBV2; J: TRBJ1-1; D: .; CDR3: CASTDRGAGSTEAFF; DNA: TGTGCCAGCACCGACCGGGGCGCGGGCTCCACTGAAGCTTTCTTT
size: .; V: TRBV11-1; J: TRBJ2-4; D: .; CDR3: CASSLDEGAKNIQYF; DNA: TGTGCCAGCAGCTTAGATGAGGGGGCCAAAAACATTCAGTACTTC
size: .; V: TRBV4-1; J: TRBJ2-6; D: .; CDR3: CASSPSAAGANVLTF; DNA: TGCGCCAGCAGCCCCTCGGCGGCTGGGGCCAACGTCCTGACTTTC
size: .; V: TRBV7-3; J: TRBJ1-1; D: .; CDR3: CASSPDSLNTEAFF; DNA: TGTGCCAGCAGCCCGGACAGCCTGAACACTGAAGCTTTCTTT
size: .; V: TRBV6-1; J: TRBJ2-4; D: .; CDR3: CASSEDGGASLRAKNIQYF; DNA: TGTGCCAGCAGTGAAGATGGGGGGGCCAGTTTGCGTGCCAAAAACATTCAGTACTTC
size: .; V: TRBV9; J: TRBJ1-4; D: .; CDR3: CASSPHGSNEGKLFF; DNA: TGTGCCAGCAGCCCCCACGGGAGTAATGAAGGAAAACTGTTTTTT
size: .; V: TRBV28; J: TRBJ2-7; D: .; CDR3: CASSRDQVVSEQYF; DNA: TGTGCCAGCAGCAGGGACCAGGTTGTTAGTGAGCAGTACTTC
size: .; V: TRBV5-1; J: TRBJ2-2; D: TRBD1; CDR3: CASSFGTGMAGELFF; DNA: TGCGCCAGCAGCTTCGGGACAGGGATGGCCGGGGAGCTGTTTTTT
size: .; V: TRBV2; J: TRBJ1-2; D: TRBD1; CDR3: CASRLGPGQGFGYTF; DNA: TGTGCCAGCAGGCTTGGACCGGGACAGGGGTTTGGCTACACCTTC
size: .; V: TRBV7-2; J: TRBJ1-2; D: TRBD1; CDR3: CASSFTGAHYGYTF; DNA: TGTGCCAGCAGCTTTACAGGGGCTCACTATGGCTACACCTTC
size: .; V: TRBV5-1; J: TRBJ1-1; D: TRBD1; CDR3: CASSSGQVNTEAFF; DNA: TGCGCCAGCAGCTCAGGACAGGTAAACACTGAAGCTTTCTTT